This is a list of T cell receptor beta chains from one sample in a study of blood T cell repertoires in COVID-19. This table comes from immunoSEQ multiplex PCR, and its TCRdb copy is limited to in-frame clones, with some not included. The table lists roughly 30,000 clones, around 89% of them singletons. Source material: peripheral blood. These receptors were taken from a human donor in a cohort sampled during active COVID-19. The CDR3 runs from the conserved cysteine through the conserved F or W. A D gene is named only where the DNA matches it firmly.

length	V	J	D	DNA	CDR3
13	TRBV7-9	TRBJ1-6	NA	TGTGCCAGCAGCTTCGGGAAAGGCTCACCCCTCCACTTT	CASSFGKGSPLHF
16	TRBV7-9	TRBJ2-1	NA	TGTGCCAGCTACTTAGATTCTCTCGGGGAGCACAATGAGCAGTTCTTC	CASYLDSLGEHNEQFF
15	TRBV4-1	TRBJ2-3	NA	TGCGCCAGCAGCCAAGACCTAGCGACCACAGATACGCAGTATTTT	CASSQDLATTDTQYF
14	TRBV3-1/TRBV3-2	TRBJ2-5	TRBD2	TGTGCCAGCGATTATGGGGGGGGTTGGGAGACCCAGTACTTC	CASDYGGGWETQYF
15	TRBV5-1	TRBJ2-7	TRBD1	TGCGCCAGCAGCTTGGGTGGGACAGGGTCCTACGAGCAGTACTTC	CASSLGGTGSYEQYF
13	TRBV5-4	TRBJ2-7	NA	TGTGCCAGCAGCCACGACAGAGAACATGAGCAGTACTTC	CASSHDREHEQYF
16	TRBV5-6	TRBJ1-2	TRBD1	TGTGCCAGCAGCTGGGACCAGGGGGCTGGGTCTGGAGGCTACACCTTC	CASSWDQGAGSGGYTF
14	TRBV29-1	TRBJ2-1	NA	TGCAGCGTTCCACTCGCCTCAGGTGTCAATGAGCAGTTCTTC	CSVPLASGVNEQFF
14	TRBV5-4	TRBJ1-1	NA	TGTGCCAGCAGCTTGGACCGGGTGAACACTGAAGCTTTCTTT	CASSLDRVNTEAFF
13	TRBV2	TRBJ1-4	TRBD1	TGTGCCAGTGACAGGGGGGGCGGTGAAAAACTGTTTTTT	CASDRGGGEKLFF
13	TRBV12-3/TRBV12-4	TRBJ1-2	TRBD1	TGTGCCAGCAGTCGGGACAGGGTGAGCGGCTACACCTTC	CASSRDRVSGYTF
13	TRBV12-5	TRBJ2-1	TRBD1	TGTGCTAGTGGTTTGGGACAGGGCCATGAGCAGTTCTTC	CASGLGQGHEQFF
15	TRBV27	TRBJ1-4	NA	TGTGCCAGCAGGGCGGGGGTAATATCTAATGAAAAACTGTTTTTT	CASRAGVISNEKLFF
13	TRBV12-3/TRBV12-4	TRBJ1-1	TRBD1	TGTGCCAGCAGTTCAACCGGACAGGCTGAAGCTTTCTTT	CASSSTGQAEAFF
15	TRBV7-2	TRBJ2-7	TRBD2	TGTGCCAGCAGCTCCAATAGCGGGGCAGCCTACGAGCAGTACTTC	CASSSNSGAAYEQYF
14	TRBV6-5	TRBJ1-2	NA	TGTGCCAGCAGTTACTCGAGGTCGGCCCTAGGCTACACCTTC	CASSYSRSALGYTF
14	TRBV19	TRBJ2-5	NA	TGTGCCAGTAGACTGGAGGGGGCCGGGGAGACCCAGTACTTC	CASRLEGAGETQYF
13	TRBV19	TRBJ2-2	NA	TGTGCCAGTAGTGGCATAAACACCGGGGAGCTGTTTTTT	CASSGINTGELFF